Following are 28 T cell receptor beta chains from one sample sequenced in a study of T cells in Graves' hyperthyroidism and ophthalmopathy. Amplification of TCR beta CDR3 regions used RNA as the template. HTBI primers were the set used in a first-round RT-PCR of the TCR CDR3. From the multiplex PCR reads, TCRdb called clonotypes with MiXCR, one entry per CDR3 protein. This table holds roughly 570,000 distinct CDR3 sequences, under 60% found once. The sequenced sample consisted of peripheral blood or thyroid tissue (not recorded which). Receptors were obtained from a woman aged 18-29 years with Graves' hyperthyroidism.

This chain's CDR3 is CASSPGARLDTQYF. The DNA for the CDR3 is TGTGCCAGCAGCCCCGGGGCTAGATTAGATACGCAGTACTTC. This chain connects TRBV7-9 to TRBJ2-7, with D perhaps TRBD1 or TRBD2 (5 bases each). The ends were cut back, 5 bases at V and 9 bases at J, with 20 bases in the middle. CDR1 is SEHNR, CDR2 FQNEAQ, per germline (reference sequence). CDR3 length: 14 amino acids.

This clonotype has at least ten counts. The chain uses TRBV9 and TRBJ1-4, with TRBD1 matching 7 bases. Trimming took 0 bases from V and 3 from J; bases not matched to a gene: 2. CDR3 length equals 15 residues. Germline-derived CDR1 and CDR2 are SGDLS and YYNGEE. CDR3 residues: CASSVGTGPNEKLFF. Here the CDR3 DNA reads TGTGCCAGCAGCGTAGGGACAGGACCTAATGAAAAACTGTTTTTT. The variable domain in full, with the rest retrieved from reference TRBV9 and TRBJ1-4, is DSGVTQTPKHLITATGQRVTLRCSPRSGDLSVYWYQQSLDQGLQFLIQYYNGEERAKGNILERFSAQQFPDLHSELNLSSLELGDSALYFCASSVGTGPNEKLFFGSGTQLSVL.

This clonotype has a count of ten or more. The V call is TRBV2, the J call TRBJ2-2; 14 bases fit TRBD2. The CDR3 has 15 residues. Trimming removed 6 bases from V and 7 bases from J; junction bases left unmatched: 4. The germline gives CDR1 SNHLY, CDR2 FYNNEI. The CDR3 coding sequence is TGTGCCAGCAGGGGGACTAGCGGGAGCGACGGGGAGCTGTTTTTT. It yields the protein CASRGTSGSDGELFF.

The J gene is TRBJ2-7, the V gene TRBV29-1; 13 bases map to TRBD2. CDR1 SQVTM and CDR2 ANQGSEA come from the germline V gene. The length of the CDR3 is 13 residues. Trimming at V came to 6 bases and at J to 6 bases, leaving 5 bases not matched to a gene. The CDR3 nucleotides read TGCAGCGTGAGGGGACTAGCGGGACTCGAGCAGTACTTC. Translating it yields CSVRGLAGLEQYF.

This clonotype has ten or more counts. V and J are TRBV6-1 and TRBJ2-2; D not resolved. V gave up 3 bases and J gave up 6 bases, with 11 bases separating them. The CDR3 extends over 14 amino acids. Germline CDR1 is MNHNS and CDR2 is SASEGT. The CDR3 DNA is TGTGCCAGCAGTGAGTTCACTACCCCCGGGGAGCTGTTTTTT. Translating gives CASSEFTTPGELFF.

Worth noting for this clonotype: No conserved phenylalanine or tryptophan is present at the end of the CDR3, so a read error is the likely explanation. The J gene is TRBJ1-1, the V gene TRBV19; D remains ambiguous. CDR1 and CDR2 (germline): LNHDA, SQIVND (reference sequence). Trimming took 3 bases from V and 0 from J, leaving 8 bases between them. The CDR3 is made up of 14 amino acids. The CDR3 region is CASSMRAVNTEAFL. The CDR3 DNA reads TGTGCCAGTAGTATGAGGGCGGTGAACACTGAAGCTTTCCTT.

The chain carries TRBV4-2 and TRBJ2-3; 7 nucleotides line up with TRBD2. With 0 bases clipped from V and 8 bases from J, the junction kept 8 bases outside the gene matches. The CDR3 is 15 amino acids. CDR1 and CDR2 (germline): LGHNA, YNFKEQ. CDR3: CASSQDSAGDGTQYF. The CDR3 bases are TGTGCCAGCAGCCAAGATTCTGCGGGAGACGGTACGCAGTATTTT.

This clonotype was found once. The CDR3 coding sequence is TGTGCCAGCAGTGAGACGGCTAGCGGTAACAATGAGCATTTT. Translating gives CASSETASGNNEHF. This rearrangement joins TRBV2 to TRBJ1-5, with no clear D. Trimming pared 3 bases from V and 14 bases from J, leaving 20 bases between. The germline V gene encodes CDR1 SNHLY and CDR2 FYNNEI. This CDR3 has 14 residues.

This clonotype was seen at least ten times. The rearrangement links TRBV6-1 to TRBJ2-5; D might be TRBD2 (5 bases). Trimming took off 4 bases at V and 2 bases at J, with 11 bases between the two ends. This CDR3 spans 14 amino acids. The germline V gene has CDR1 MNHNS and CDR2 SASEGT. This CDR3 is CASSVGLAQETQYF. The CDR3, as DNA: TGTGCCAGCAGTGTTGGCCTAGCTCAAGAGACCCAGTACTTC.

The gene calls are TRBV29-1 and TRBJ1-1; 7 bases match TRBD1. The V segment lost 6 bases and the J segment 0 bases; nucleotides outside the gene matches: 4. This CDR3 contains 13 residues. Germline CDR1 SQVTM, CDR2 ANQGSEA. The CDR3 spells CSVSGQMNTEAFF. The CDR3 DNA follows: TGCAGCGTGTCGGGACAGATGAACACTGAAGCTTTCTTT. The complete variable domain, with remaining parts taken from reference TRBV29-1 and TRBJ1-1, reads SAVISQKPSRDICQRGTSLTIQCQVDSQVTMMFWYRQQPGQSLTLIATANQGSEATYESGFVIDKFPISRPNLTFSTLTVSNMSPEDSSIYLCSVSGQMNTEAFFGQGTRLTVV.

The J gene is TRBJ2-2, the V gene TRBV12-3 or TRBV12-4; weak D call: TRBD1 (6 bases). Trimming took off 6 bases at V and 5 bases at J, with 22 bases between the two ends. This CDR3 contains 17 residues. The CDR3 here is CASSPNRDKGETGELFF. In nucleotides, the CDR3 is TGTGCCAGCAGCCCTAACAGGGACAAGGGGGAGACCGGGGAGCTGTTTTTT.

This chain connects TRBV7-9 to TRBJ2-5, with TRBD2 identical over 10 bases. From germline, CDR1 is SEHNR and CDR2 FQNEAQ (reference sequence). The length of the CDR3 is 16 residues. The V segment lost 5 bases and the J segment 5 bases; nucleotides outside the gene matches: 11. For the CDR3, the DNA is TGTGCCAGCAGCGCACCGCTAGCGGGAGCGGTGGAGACCCAGTACTTC. Residues: CASSAPLAGAVETQYF.

The chain links TRBV29-1 to TRBJ1-2; TRBD1 matches at 9 bases. V trimming: 8 bases; J trimming: 6 bases; junction bases outside the gene matches: 10. Germline CDR1 is SQVTM and CDR2 is ANQGSEA. The CDR3 contains 13 residues. In DNA form, the CDR3 reads TGCAGCACTGAACTGGGACAGGGCCATGGCTACACCTTC. As protein: CSTELGQGHGYTF.

This chain links TRBV2 with TRBJ1-2; tentatively, D is TRBD1 (5 bases). The CDR3 loop spans 15 amino acids. Trimming removed 3 bases from V and 8 bases from J, with 19 bases in between. Germline loops: CDR1 SNHLY, CDR2 FYNNEI. CDR3 region: CASSDITGWGLGYTF. As DNA, the CDR3 is TGTGCCAGCAGTGATATAACCGGGTGGGGCCTAGGCTACACCTTC.

This clonotype has at least ten counts. V usage is TRBV7-2 and J usage is TRBJ2-7; a possible D gene is TRBD2 (7 bases). V dropped 6 bases and J dropped 0 bases, with 15 bases sitting between them. This CDR3 has 15 amino acids. Germline V gives CDR1 SGHTA, CDR2 FQGNSA. The CDR3: CASRLRGGSSYEQYF. The CDR3 DNA is TGTGCCAGCAGACTTAGGGGGGGGAGCTCCTACGAGCAGTACTTC. Combining the CDR3 with reference TRBV7-2 and TRBJ2-7 gives the whole variable domain GAGVSQSPSNKVTEKGKDVELRCDPISGHTALYWYRQSLGQGLEFLIYFQGNSAPDKSGLPSDRFSAERTGGSVSTLTIQRTQQEDSAVYLCASRLRGGSSYEQYFGPGTRLTVT.

Concerning this clonotype: A much larger clone lies one base from this, so it may be a read error. V and J are TRBV5-6 and TRBJ1-4; unclear D gene. Trimming shortened V by 6 bases and J by 9 bases, and 18 bases separated the two germline ends. Germline lookup yields CDR1 SGHDT and CDR2 YYEEEE. The CDR3 covers 14 residues. As DNA, the CDR3 is TGTGCCAGCACCGGCCTGGGTGGGAATAAAAAACTGTTTTTT. Its protein product is CASTGLGGNKKLFF.

This clonotype was seen at least ten times. The J gene is TRBJ2-2, the V gene TRBV19; D ambiguous. The V gene lost 7 bases and the J gene lost 3 bases, with 9 bases spanning the gap. The CDR3 spans 13 residues. CDR1 and CDR2 (germline): LNHDA, SQIVND (reference sequence). The CDR3 loop reads CASNVPHTGELFF. Here the CDR3 DNA reads TGTGCCAGTAATGTACCCCACACCGGGGAGCTGTTTTTT.

This clonotype was found many times. The rearrangement uses TRBV7-9 and TRBJ2-7, with 8 bases that match TRBD1. CDR1 and CDR2 (germline): SEHNR, FQNEAQ (reference sequence). Trimming took 2 bases from V and 2 from J; bases not matched to a gene: 5. The CDR3 has 15 amino acids. CDR3 in DNA: TGTGCCAGCAGCTTATTAGGGACAGGTACCTACGAGCAGTACTTC. It translates to CASSLLGTGTYEQYF.

At least ten counts were recorded for this clonotype. The chain recombines TRBV5-4 with TRBJ2-7; 7 nucleotides agree with TRBD1. Germline CDR1 and CDR2: SGHNT and YYREEE (reference sequence). The CDR3 spans 15 residues. Trimming took 3 bases from V and 4 from J; bases not matched to a gene: 10. CDR3 bases: TGTGCCAGCAGCTCCTCCGGGACAGTTGCGTACGAGCAGTACTTC. Translated, it gives CASSSSGTVAYEQYF.

This clonotype was counted many times. The rearrangement uses TRBV4-2 and TRBJ2-7; TRBD2 aligns across 7 bases. Germline loops: CDR1 LGHNA, CDR2 YNFKEQ. The CDR3 runs to 14 residues. Losses at the gene ends were 1 base for V and 5 bases for J; bases not matched to a gene: 5. DNA for the CDR3: TGTGCCAGCAGCCAAGGGCGGGAGAGAGACGAGCAGTACTTC. Translating it yields CASSQGRERDEQYF.

The chain recombines TRBV5-1 with TRBJ2-2; D not resolved. With 0 bases removed from V and 0 bases from J, the gap between germline ends came to 12 bases. Germline lookup yields CDR1 SGHRS and CDR2 YFSETQ. The CDR3 is 17 residues long. The DNA for the CDR3 is TGCGCCAGCAGCTTGGCCAAAAATCCCCCGAACACCGGGGAGCTGTTTTTT. It specifies CASSLAKNPPNTGELFF.

Many counts were recorded for this clonotype. The chain uses TRBV6-5 and TRBJ1-3; TRBD1 is a possible D gene (5 bases). The V gene lost 2 bases and the J gene lost 2 bases, with 10 bases spanning the gap. Germline-derived CDR1 and CDR2 are MNHEY and SVGAGI. The CDR3 contains 15 residues. The CDR3 DNA follows: TGTGCCAGCAGTTACGGGACGGAAACTGGAAACACCATATATTTT. This encodes CASSYGTETGNTIYF.

This CDR3 reads CASSPRGLAEIGELFF. In DNA, the CDR3 is TGTGCCAGCAGTCCCCGTGGACTAGCTGAGATCGGGGAGCTGTTTTTT. V gene TRBV6-1 combines with J gene TRBJ2-2; TRBD2 matches at 8 bases. The germline V gene has CDR1 MNHNS and CDR2 SASEGT. The CDR3 spans 16 residues. With V trimmed by 5 bases and J by 7 bases, 12 bases remained unmatched.

This clonotype was found many times. The chain combines TRBV5-6 with TRBJ1-4, with D tentatively TRBD1 (6 bases). Germline V gene lookup returns CDR1 SGHDT and CDR2 YYEEEE. The CDR3 length is 16 residues. V lost 2 bases to trimming and J lost 0 bases, with 11 bases between them. The CDR3 region has the DNA TGTGCCAGCAGCTTTTACAGGGCTACAACTAATGAAAAACTGTTTTTT. Translation: CASSFYRATTNEKLFF.

This clonotype was seen many times. The V gene is TRBV27, the J gene TRBJ2-5, with a possible D match to TRBD2 (5 bases). The CDR3 has 11 residues. Per germline, CDR1 MNHEY and CDR2 SMNVEV (reference sequence). Trimming left V 5 bases short and J 7 bases short, with 8 bases between. Here the CDR3 DNA reads TGTGCCAGCAGTACTGGAGGGACCCAGTACTTC. Translation: CASSTGGTQYF.

In this sample, this clonotype turned up a few times. This chain uses TRBV24-1 with TRBJ2-6, with a tentative D call TRBD1 (5 bases). V was trimmed by 11 bases and J by 0 bases, leaving 22 bases between them. The CDR3 runs 18 residues. Germline values: CDR1 KGHDR, CDR2 SFDVKD. The CDR3 coding sequence is TGTGCCAGCTCACCAAAGACTCAGGGATCCTCTGGGGCCAACGTCCTGACTTTC. The encoded protein is CASSPKTQGSSGANVLTF.

V usage is TRBV13 and J usage is TRBJ2-3; 10 bases match TRBD2. The CDR3 is 15 amino acids. V lost 6 bases, J lost 3 bases, and 6 bases stayed unmatched. The germline gives CDR1 PRHDT, CDR2 FYEKMQ (reference sequence). CDR3 region: CASSFLAGVTDTQYF. In DNA form, the CDR3 reads TGTGCCAGCAGTTTCCTAGCGGGAGTGACAGATACGCAGTATTTT.

This clonotype was counted many times. Written as DNA, the CDR3 is TGCAGTGCTTTGGACAGAAATGAAAAACTGTTTTTT. Its protein is CSALDRNEKLFF. The J gene is TRBJ1-4, the V gene TRBV20-1; D may be TRBD1 (6 bases). The germline V and J ends were trimmed by 5 bases and 5 bases, with 9 bases remaining between them. Germline V gene data show CDR1 as DFQATT and CDR2 as SNEGSKA (reference sequence). The length of the CDR3 is 12 residues.